The 30 T cell receptor beta chains below were found in one sample sequenced in a study of blood T cell repertoires in COVID-19. TCRdb's table, derived via immunoSEQ multiplex PCR, lists solely in-frame clones and lacks some. This sample has about 160,000 clones, with approximately 80% found just once. Sequenced: peripheral blood. Source of these receptors: a woman over 75 with active or convalescent COVID-19.

Notes on this clone: At one boundary the junction diverges from the germline segment, which might be a read error. The V gene is TRBV19, the J gene TRBJ1-6; 7 bases are shared with TRBD1. The CDR3 has 14 amino acids. In germline, CDR1 is LNHDA, CDR2 SQIVND (reference sequence). As DNA, the CDR3 is TGTGACAGTACCAGGGGACAGTCTAATTCACCCCTCCACTTT. Its protein is CDSTRGQSNSPLHF.

CDR3 in amino acids: CASSPLTALNQPQHF. For the CDR3, the DNA is TGTGCCAGCAGCCCGCTGACAGCCCTAAATCAGCCCCAGCATTTT. V and J are TRBV7-2 and TRBJ1-5; a possible D gene is TRBD1 (5 bases). The CDR3 contains 15 residues. Germline CDR1 SGHTA, CDR2 FQGNSA. V was pared by 5 bases and J by 4 bases, with 15 bases between.

J is TRBJ2-1 and V is TRBV6-1; 8 bases map to TRBD1. From germline, CDR1 is MNHNS and CDR2 SASEGT. Trimming took 2 bases from V and 7 from J; bases not matched to a gene: 10. The CDR3 totals 16 residues. The CDR3 region has the DNA TGTGCCAGCAGTGAACGCCCCACTAGGACAGGGAATGAGCAGTTCTTC. It codes for CASSERPTRTGNEQFF.

V and J are TRBV29-1 and TRBJ1-2; D may be TRBD1 (6 bases). V was pared by 3 bases and J by 4 bases, with 9 bases between. The CDR3 runs 12 residues. Germline loops: CDR1 SQVTM, CDR2 ANQGSEA. Written as DNA, the CDR3 is TGCAGCGTTGAGAACAGGGCCTATGGCTACACCTTC. Protein sequence: CSVENRAYGYTF.

The chain is built from TRBV18 and TRBJ1-3, with TRBD1 identical over 7 bases. Germline V CDR1 and CDR2: KGHSH, LQKENI. V shed 3 bases and J 0 bases; nucleotides not matched to a gene: 2. This CDR3 is built from 15 residues. CDR3 sequence reads: CASSPGTDSGNTIYF. The CDR3 nucleotides are TGTGCCAGCTCACCGGGGACAGACTCTGGAAACACCATATATTTT.

This chain connects TRBV7-3 to TRBJ2-1; D might be TRBD2 (5 bases). V was shortened by 3 bases and J by 9 bases, with 12 bases between the two germline ends. Per the germline V gene, CDR1 is SGHTA and CDR2 is FQGTGA. The CDR3 runs to 13 residues. The DNA for the CDR3 is TGTGCCAGCAGCTTCGAGGGTATGGGTGAGCAGTTCTTC. Protein product: CASSFEGMGEQFF. Supplemented by reference TRBV7-3 and TRBJ2-1, the full variable domain reads GAGVSQTPSNKVTEKGKYVELRCDPISGHTALYWYRQSLGQGPEFLIYFQGTGAADDSGLPNDRFFAVRPEGSVSTLKIQRTERGDSAVYLCASSFEGMGEQFFGPGTRLTVL.

The chain is built from TRBV7-9 and TRBJ1-1, with D uncertain. Germline V gene sequence: CDR1 SEHNR, CDR2 FQNEAQ (reference sequence). The CDR3 is made up of 15 amino acids. The ends were cut back, 1 base at V and 0 bases at J, with 9 bases in the middle. CDR3 amino acids: CASSLGSTMNTEAFF. CDR3 DNA: TGTGCCAGCAGCTTAGGGTCGACTATGAACACTGAAGCTTTCTTT.

V and J are TRBV4-3 and TRBJ1-6, with D hard to call. Germline assignment: CDR1 LGHNA and CDR2 YSLEER. CDR3 length: 16 amino acids. V lost 0 bases and J lost 6, with 12 bases in between. The CDR3 region has the DNA TGCGCCAGCAGCCAAGACCGAGGGAGTGGTAATTCACCCCTCCACTTT. Translated: CASSQDRGSGNSPLHF.

This clone was seen only once. The V and J genes are TRBV6-6 and TRBJ2-2; a possible D gene is TRBD1 (5 bases). Trimming removed 6 bases from V and 6 bases from J, with 11 bases in between. This CDR3 comprises 13 residues. Germline V gene data show CDR1 as MNHNY and CDR2 as SVGAGI (reference sequence). CDR3: CASSPDSPGELFF. CDR3 bases: TGTGCCAGCAGCCCTGACAGCCCCGGGGAGCTGTTTTTT.

The chain couples TRBV6-5 to TRBJ1-3, with no clear D. The CDR3 consists of 13 residues. V lost 6 bases to trimming and J lost 2 bases, with 8 bases between them. Per germline, CDR1 MNHEY and CDR2 SVGAGI. The DNA for the CDR3 is TGTGCCAGCAGCCGCGAGACTGGAAACACCATATATTTT. Translated, it gives CASSRETGNTIYF.

The V gene is TRBV5-4, the J gene TRBJ2-7; 9 nucleotides match TRBD1. J gave up 6 bases and V 4 bases, and 5 bases lay outside the gene matches. The CDR3 consists of 13 residues. Germline V gene data show CDR1 as SGHNT and CDR2 as YYREEE (reference sequence). The chain's CDR3 is CASSRNRGREQYF. As DNA, the CDR3 is TGTGCCAGCAGCCGGAACAGGGGGCGCGAGCAGTACTTC.

The chain recombines TRBV11-3 with TRBJ2-5; D call uncertain. The length of the CDR3 is 12 residues. V was clipped by 3 bases and J by 4 bases, with 6 bases between them. Germline CDR1 SGHNT, CDR2 YENEEA. The CDR3 DNA sequence: TGTGCCAGCAGCTTTACAGCAGAGACCCAGTACTTC. This translates into CASSFTAETQYF.

The V and J genes are TRBV7-2 and TRBJ2-3; 7 bases are a match to TRBD1. CDR1 and CDR2 from the germline V gene are SGHTA and FQGNSA. CDR3 size: 13 residues. The V segment lost 5 bases and the J segment 3 bases; nucleotides outside the gene matches: 2. CDR3 region: CASSQQGTDTQYF. The CDR3 bases are TGTGCCAGCAGCCAACAGGGGACAGATACGCAGTATTTT.

The rearrangement links TRBV18 to TRBJ1-1; 12 positions agree with TRBD1. The trim removed 2 bases at V and 10 bases at J, leaving 8 bases unmatched. The CDR3 is made up of 15 amino acids. Germline V CDR1 and CDR2: KGHSH, LQKENI. The CDR3 sequence is CASSPGTGGFIGAFF. The CDR3 bases are TGTGCCAGCTCACCAGGGACAGGGGGCTTTATCGGAGCTTTCTTT.

This clone came up a few times. J is TRBJ1-5 and V is TRBV18, with 9 bases fitting TRBD1. Germline CDR1 KGHSH, CDR2 LQKENI. With V trimmed by 6 bases and J by 2 bases, 8 bases remained unmatched. This CDR3 comprises 16 residues. The DNA of the CDR3 is TGTGCCAGCTCCCAGACAGGGGGGATCGGCAATCAGCCCCAGCATTTT. Residues: CASSQTGGIGNQPQHF. The full variable domain, with the rest looked up from reference TRBV18 and TRBJ1-5, is NAGVMQNPRHLVRRRGQEARLRCSPMKGHSHVYWYRQLPEEGLKFMVYLQKENIIDESGMPKERFSAEFPKEGPSILRIQQVVRGDSAAYFCASSQTGGIGNQPQHFGDGTRLSIL.

The rearrangement joins TRBV6-2 or TRBV6-3 to TRBJ2-1; tentative D call: TRBD2 (5 bases). The ends were cut back, 4 bases at V and 3 bases at J, with 16 bases in the middle. Per the germline V gene, CDR1 is MNHEY and CDR2 is SVGEGT. The CDR3 has 16 residues. The CDR3 nucleotides read TGTGCCAGCAGTTTTGTGAGGAGGTCTGGCTACAATGAGCAGTTCTTC. It translates to CASSFVRRSGYNEQFF.

The rearrangement links TRBV5-1 to TRBJ1-1, with D perhaps matching TRBD1 (5 bases). Germline-derived CDR1 and CDR2 are SGHRS and YFSETQ. This CDR3 is built from 15 residues. Trimming shortened V by 4 bases and J by 0 bases, and 13 bases separated the two germline ends. The CDR3 spells CASSHTAGVNTEAFF. The CDR3 DNA follows: TGCGCCAGCAGCCATACAGCGGGGGTGAACACTGAAGCTTTCTTT.

The chain recombines TRBV6-6 with TRBJ2-2, with 7 nucleotides matching TRBD2. Trimming at V came to 7 bases and at J to 5 bases, leaving 7 bases not matched to a gene. The germline V gene encodes CDR1 MNHNY and CDR2 SVGAGI (reference sequence). The CDR3 is 14 amino acids. CDR3 loop: CASNPGRVTGELFF. The CDR3 coding sequence is TGTGCCAGCAACCCAGGGAGGGTTACCGGGGAGCTGTTTTTT.

This clone showed up just once. The chain has TRBV5-8 and TRBJ2-3; the D is unclear. Germline CDR1 and CDR2: SGHTS and YDEGEE. V was trimmed by 0 bases and J by 2 bases, leaving 7 bases between them. CDR3 size: 14 residues. The CDR3 sequence: CASSLGYSTDTQYF. The DNA of the CDR3 is TGTGCCAGCAGCTTGGGCTACTCCACAGATACGCAGTATTTT.

The rearrangement uses TRBV29-1 and TRBJ2-6; weak D call: TRBD2 (6 bases). The germline gives CDR1 SQVTM, CDR2 ANQGSEA. This CDR3 has 17 residues. V lost 6 bases, J lost 0 bases, and 18 bases lay in between. The CDR3 DNA is TGCAGCGTCTCCCGGGGAGGACCAGTCTCTGGGGCCAACGTCCTGACTTTC. Protein sequence: CSVSRGGPVSGANVLTF.

The DNA for the CDR3 is TGTGCCAGCAGCCTTAACAGAGTCTCCTACAATGAGCAGTTCTTC. This encodes CASSLNRVSYNEQFF. The rearrangement links TRBV6-5 to TRBJ2-1; D is unresolved. Between the trimmed V and J ends, which lost 6 bases and 0 bases, there was a span of 12 bases. The germline V gene encodes CDR1 MNHEY and CDR2 SVGAGI. The CDR3 length is 15 residues.

The J gene is TRBJ1-6, the V gene TRBV9; tentative D call: TRBD1 (5 bases). V dropped 0 bases and J dropped 13 bases, with 14 bases sitting between them. CDR1 is SGDLS and CDR2 is YYNGEE in the germline V gene. The CDR3 is 14 amino acids. The CDR3 spells CASSVAVTQGPLHF. The CDR3 nucleotides read TGTGCCAGCAGCGTAGCCGTCACCCAGGGCCCCCTCCACTTT.

Remarks on this clone: The same CDR3 also results from other DNA sequences found in this sample. The chain couples TRBV18 to TRBJ1-1; 8 nucleotides align to TRBD1. Germline lookup yields CDR1 KGHSH and CDR2 LQKENI. V lost 3 bases and J lost 3; bases outside the gene matches: 0. This CDR3 has 13 residues. This CDR3 is CASSPGQDTEAFF. In DNA, the CDR3 is TGTGCCAGCTCACCGGGACAGGACACTGAAGCTTTCTTT.

This clone showed up just once. This chain connects TRBV18 to TRBJ1-6; 12 positions match TRBD1. J was trimmed by 10 bases and V by 3 bases; bases with no gene match: 1. The CDR3 sequence is 14 residues long. Germline V gene lookup returns CDR1 KGHSH and CDR2 LQKENI. CDR3 bases: TGTGCCAGCTCACCGGGACAGGGGGCATCACCCCTCCACTTT. This sequence encodes CASSPGQGASPLHF.

The J gene is TRBJ2-3, the V gene TRBV12-3 or TRBV12-4, with D unresolved. The V gene lost 3 bases and the J gene lost 0 bases, with 4 bases spanning the gap. The CDR3 spans 13 residues. The CDR3 DNA reads as TGTGCCAGCAGTTTCTCTAGCACAGATACGCAGTATTTT. Amino acids: CASSFSSTDTQYF.

This clone is a singleton in its sample. The rearrangement joins TRBV19 to TRBJ1-1; D is perhaps TRBD1 (6 bases). The CDR3 runs to 13 residues. Per the germline V gene, CDR1 is LNHDA and CDR2 is SQIVND (reference sequence). Trimming pared 6 bases from V and 1 base from J, leaving 9 bases between. The CDR3 loop reads CASRLTGNTEAFF. CDR3 coding DNA: TGTGCCAGTAGGCTGACAGGGAACACTGAAGCTTTCTTT.

The chain employs TRBV7-2 and TRBJ2-1; perhaps TRBD2 as D (7 bases). The length of the CDR3 is 16 residues. Germline-derived CDR1 and CDR2 are SGHTA and FQGNSA. V dropped 5 bases and J dropped 0 bases, with 14 bases sitting between them. The CDR3 spells CASSRAGAVSYNEQFF. For the CDR3, the DNA is TGTGCCAGCAGCCGTGCGGGGGCGGTCTCCTACAATGAGCAGTTCTTC.

The chain recombines TRBV6-5 with TRBJ1-1; D gene uncertain. Trimming took off 7 bases at V and 4 bases at J, with 13 bases between the two ends. This CDR3 is built from 13 residues. Germline-derived CDR1 and CDR2 are MNHEY and SVGAGI. The DNA for the CDR3 is TGTGCCAGCATCCAGAGGGAAAGCACTGAAGCTTTCTTT. It specifies CASIQRESTEAFF.

V is TRBV29-1 and J is TRBJ2-2; possible D gene TRBD2, 6 bases. Germline-derived CDR1 and CDR2 are SQVTM and ANQGSEA. The CDR3 runs 14 residues. V lost 4 bases and J 4 bases, leaving 13 bases between the germline ends. As DNA, the CDR3 is TGCAGCGTTGCGGAGAGGGGACTCACCGGGGAGCTGTTTTTT. Encoded protein: CSVAERGLTGELFF.

The chain recombines TRBV4-3 with TRBJ2-5; TRBD2 matches at 8 bases. After removal of 1 base from V and 1 base from J, the junction contained 8 bases not matched to a gene. Germline V gene lookup returns CDR1 LGHNA and CDR2 YSLEER. The CDR3 totals 17 residues. The CDR3 bases are TGCGCCAGCAGCCAAGCTCCCAGCGGGGGTTCCCAAGAGACCCAGTACTTC. It encodes CASSQAPSGGSQETQYF.